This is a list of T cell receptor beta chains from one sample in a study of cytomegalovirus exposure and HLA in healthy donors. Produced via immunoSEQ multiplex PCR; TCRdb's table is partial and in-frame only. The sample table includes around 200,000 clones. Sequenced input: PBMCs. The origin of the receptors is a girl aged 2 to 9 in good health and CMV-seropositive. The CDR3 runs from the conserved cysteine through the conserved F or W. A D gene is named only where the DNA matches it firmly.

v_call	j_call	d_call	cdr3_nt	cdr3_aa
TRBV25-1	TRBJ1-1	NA	TGTGCCAGCAGCCCCTCCATCGCAACAGGAGAAGCTTTCTTT	CASSPSIATGEAFF
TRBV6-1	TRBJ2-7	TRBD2	TGTGCCATTGGGAGGGAGATAACTGGCGAGCAGTACTTC	CAIGREITGEQYF
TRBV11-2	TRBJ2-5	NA	TGTGCCAGCAGCTTACTTGAGACCCAGTACTTC	CASSLLETQYF
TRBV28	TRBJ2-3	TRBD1	TGTGCCAGCAGTTTATTACAGGGGGCAAGCACAGATACGCAGTATTTT	CASSLLQGASTDTQYF
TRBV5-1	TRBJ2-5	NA	TGCGCCAGCAGCCTAAGGGGAGAGACCCAGTACTTC	CASSLRGETQYF
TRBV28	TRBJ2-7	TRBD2	TGTGCCAGCAGCCGGCCTAGCGGGAGGGGATCCTACGAGCAGTACTTC	CASSRPSGRGSYEQYF
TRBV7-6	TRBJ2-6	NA	TGTGCCAGCTCAGGAGGGACCCTCTCTGGGGCCAACGTCCTGACTTTC	CASSGGTLSGANVLTF
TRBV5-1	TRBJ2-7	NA	TGCGCCAGCAGCCTGGCACCAGCGATAGGAACTTACGAGCAGTACTTC	CASSLAPAIGTYEQYF
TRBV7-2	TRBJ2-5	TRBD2	TGTGCCAGCAGCCAACTACCTAGCGGGACACAAGAGACCCAGTACTTC	CASSQLPSGTQETQYF
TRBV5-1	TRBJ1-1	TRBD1	TGCGCCAGCAGCTCCGGGACAGGGGGCGAAGCTTTCTTT	CASSSGTGGEAFF
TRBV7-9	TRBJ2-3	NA	TGTGCCCCCGGGGATGGGGGCGGCACAGATACGCAGTATTTT	CAPGDGGGTDTQYF
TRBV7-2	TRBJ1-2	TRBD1	TGTGCCAGCAGCTTAGCGGAAGGACAGGGGGCTGGCTACACCTTC	CASSLAEGQGAGYTF
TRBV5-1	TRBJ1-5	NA	TGCGCCAGCAGCTTGGGGCAGAATCAGCCCCAGCATTTT	CASSLGQNQPQHF
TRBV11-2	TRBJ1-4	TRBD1	TGTGCCAGCAGTCTAGGACAGGGGAGGGCGACTAATGAAAAACTGTTTTTT	CASSLGQGRATNEKLFF
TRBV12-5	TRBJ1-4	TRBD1	TGTGCTAGTGGTTTGGCACAACCCCCGGACAGGCTGAATGAAAAACTGTTTTTT	CASGLAQPPDRLNEKLFF
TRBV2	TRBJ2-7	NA	TGTGCCAGCAGGGAAGGACTGCCAGTTGAGCAGTACTTC	CASREGLPVEQYF
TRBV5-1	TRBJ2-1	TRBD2	TGCGCCAGCAGCTTGGCCACGGCCCCGGGACTAGCGGGAGTTTGGTTCTTC	CASSLATAPGLAGVWFF
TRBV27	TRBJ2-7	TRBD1	TGTGCCAGCAGTCCGGGACAGGGGGCCAACGAGCAGTACTTC	CASSPGQGANEQYF
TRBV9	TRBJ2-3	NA	TGTGCCAGCACCGACGTTAGCGGCACAGATACGCAGTATTTT	CASTDVSGTDTQYF
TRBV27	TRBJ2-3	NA	TGTGCCAGCAGACTGACGAGCGCAGATACGCAGTATTTT	CASRLTSADTQYF
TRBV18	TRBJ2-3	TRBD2	TGTGCCAGCTCACCACCGGGAGGGTTAACTACAGATACGCAGTATTTT	CASSPPGGLTTDTQYF
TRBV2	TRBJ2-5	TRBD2	TGTGCCAGCAGGGCCCTAGCGGGAGGGAACCAAGAGACCCAGTACTTC	CASRALAGGNQETQYF
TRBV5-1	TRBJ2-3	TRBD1	TGCGCCAGCAGCAGACAGGGGGACCCCCCCACAGATACGCAGTATTTT	CASSRQGDPPTDTQYF
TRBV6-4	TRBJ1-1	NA	TGTGCCAGCAGTGCCTCCTTTCCTGACGGGTCCACTGAAGCTTTCTTT	CASSASFPDGSTEAFF
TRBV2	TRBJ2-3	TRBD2	TGTGCCAGCACAACTCCCACAGCGGGAGGGTTCACAGATACGCAGTATTTT	CASTTPTAGGFTDTQYF
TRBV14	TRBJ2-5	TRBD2	TGTGCCAGCAGCCTCACATATAGGGGACTAGCGGACCAAGAGACCCAGTACTTC	CASSLTYRGLADQETQYF
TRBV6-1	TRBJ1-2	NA	TGTGCCGGTTGGACCCCAGGGATACGTAACTATGGCTACACCTTC	CAGWTPGIRNYGYTF
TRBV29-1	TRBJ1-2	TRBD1	TGCAGCGTTGGGACAGGCGGTTGGGGCTACACCTTC	CSVGTGGWGYTF
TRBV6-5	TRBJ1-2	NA	TGTGCCAGCAGTCAAAACGGACAGCCTGAGGGCTACACCTTC	CASSQNGQPEGYTF
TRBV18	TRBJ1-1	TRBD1	TGTGCCAGCTCCCGGGACAGGGGATTCAACACTGAAGCTTTCTTT	CASSRDRGFNTEAFF
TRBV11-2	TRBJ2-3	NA	TGTGCCAGCAGCTTAATCACAGGGCCGGGTATGGATACGCAGTATTTT	CASSLITGPGMDTQYF
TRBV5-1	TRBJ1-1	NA	TGCGCCAGCAGTTTTACCAGAGGACAGAACACTGAAGCTTTCTTT	CASSFTRGQNTEAFF
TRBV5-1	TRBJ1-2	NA	TGCGCCAGCAGCTTTATTAGGGTCGGGATTGGAGCTAACTATGGCTACACCTTC	CASSFIRVGIGANYGYTF
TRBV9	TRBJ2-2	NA	TGTGCCAGCAGCGTAGCTCGAAGGGGCTGGAGCACCGGGGAGCTGTTTTTT	CASSVARRGWSTGELFF
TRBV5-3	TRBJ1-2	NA	TGTGCCATATGCGGGCAGCGCTATGGCTACACCTTC	CAICGQRYGYTF
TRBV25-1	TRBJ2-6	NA	TGTGCCAGCTCTGACCGGGGAAGCTCTGGGGCCAACGTCCTGACTTTC	CASSDRGSSGANVLTF
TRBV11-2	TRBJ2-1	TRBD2	TGTGCCAGCAGCGGGGGGAGCGGGAGCCTGAGGAATGAGCAGTTCTTC	CASSGGSGSLRNEQFF
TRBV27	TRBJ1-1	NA	TGTGCCAGCAGTCCCCTAAGCCAGGTGGGGAACACTGAAGCTTTCTTT	CASSPLSQVGNTEAFF
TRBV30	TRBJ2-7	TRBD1	TGTGCCTGGAGCGCCCGAGGGGGCTACTACGAGCAGTACTTC	CAWSARGGYYEQYF
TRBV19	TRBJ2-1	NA	TGTGCCAGTAGTATAGGCTGGGGGCTGTACAATGAGCAGTTCTTC	CASSIGWGLYNEQFF
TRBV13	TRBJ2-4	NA	TGTGCCAGCAGCTTCGGGGATATAGCCAAAAACATTCAGTACTTC	CASSFGDIAKNIQYF
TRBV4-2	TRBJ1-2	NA	TGTGCCAGCAGCCAAGATCAGACAGACTATGGCTACACCTTC	CASSQDQTDYGYTF
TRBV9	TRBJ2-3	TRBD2	TGTGCCAGCAGCGTAGCTCTTAGCGGGGGCACAGATACGCAGTATTTT	CASSVALSGGTDTQYF
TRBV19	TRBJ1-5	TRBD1	TGTGCCAGTAGGCTACGAATTGGACAGGGCAATCAGCCCCAGCATTTT	CASRLRIGQGNQPQHF
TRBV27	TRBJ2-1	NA	TGTGCCAGCAGTTACGCCCGGAGCTCCTACAATGAGCAGTTCTTC	CASSYARSSYNEQFF
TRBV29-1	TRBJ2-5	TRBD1	TGCAGCGTTGGGGGACAGACAGGATTTGATGAGACCCAGTACTTC	CSVGGQTGFDETQYF
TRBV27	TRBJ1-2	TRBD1	TGTGCCAGCAGCCCTTATACCATAGCCCAGGGACAGCGCTATGGCTACACCTTC	CASSPYTIAQGQRYGYTF
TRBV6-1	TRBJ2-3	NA	TGTGCCAGCAGTGAAGTTAGGGGTGTAGGCGCAGATACGCAGTATTTT	CASSEVRGVGADTQYF
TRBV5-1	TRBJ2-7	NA	TGCGCCAGCAGCTTGGAACTAGCCGGCCACGAGCAGTACTTC	CASSLELAGHEQYF
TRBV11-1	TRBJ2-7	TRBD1	TGTGCCAGCAGCTTAGACAGGGGCTACGAGCAGTACTTC	CASSLDRGYEQYF
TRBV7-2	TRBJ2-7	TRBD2	TGTGCCAGCAGCTTAGTGAGTGGGACTAGCGGGGGGTACGAGCAGTACTTC	CASSLVSGTSGGYEQYF
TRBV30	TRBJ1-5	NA	TGTGCCTGGAGTGTACGCAGGAACAATCAGCCCCAGCATTTT	CAWSVRRNNQPQHF
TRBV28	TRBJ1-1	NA	TGTGCCAGCAGTTTAAGACAGTACCACACTGAAGCTTTCTTT	CASSLRQYHTEAFF
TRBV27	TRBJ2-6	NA	TGTGCCAGCAGTTTTAGAGTCTCTGGGGCCAACGTCCTGACTTTC	CASSFRVSGANVLTF